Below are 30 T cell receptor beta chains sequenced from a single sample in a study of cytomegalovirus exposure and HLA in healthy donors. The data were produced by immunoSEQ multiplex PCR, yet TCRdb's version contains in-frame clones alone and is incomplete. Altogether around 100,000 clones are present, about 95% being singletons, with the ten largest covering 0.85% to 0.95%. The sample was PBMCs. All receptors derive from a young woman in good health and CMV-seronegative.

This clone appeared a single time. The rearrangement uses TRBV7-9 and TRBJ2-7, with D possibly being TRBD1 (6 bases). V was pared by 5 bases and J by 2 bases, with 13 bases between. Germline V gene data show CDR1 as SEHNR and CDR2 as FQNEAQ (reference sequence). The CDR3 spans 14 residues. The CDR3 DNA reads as TGTGCCAGCAGCCGACACGGACAGACCTACGAGCAGTACTTC. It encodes CASSRHGQTYEQYF.

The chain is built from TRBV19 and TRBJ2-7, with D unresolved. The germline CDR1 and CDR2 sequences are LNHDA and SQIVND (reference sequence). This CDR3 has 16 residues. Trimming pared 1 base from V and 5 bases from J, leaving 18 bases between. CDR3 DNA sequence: TGTGCCAGTAGTATAGGAAGTCCAACCTACGAAAACGAGCAGTACTTC. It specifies CASSIGSPTYENEQYF.

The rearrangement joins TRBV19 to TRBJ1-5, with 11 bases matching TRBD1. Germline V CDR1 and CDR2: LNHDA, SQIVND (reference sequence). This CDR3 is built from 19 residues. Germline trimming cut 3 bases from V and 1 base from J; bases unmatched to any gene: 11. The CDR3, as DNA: TGTGCCAGTAGTATGACCCGGACAGGGGGCTTGGGAAGCAATCAGCCCCAGCATTTT. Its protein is CASSMTRTGGLGSNQPQHF.

In nucleotides, the CDR3 is TGTGCTAGTGGTCGTAGGGACAGGGGGAATGAAAAACTGTTTTTT. Translated: CASGRRDRGNEKLFF. The V call is TRBV12-5, the J call TRBJ1-4; 11 nucleotides align to TRBD1. In germline, CDR1 is LGHNT, CDR2 FRNRAP. Germline trimming cut 5 bases from V and 5 bases from J; bases unmatched to any gene: 4. The CDR3 covers 15 residues. The full variable domain, rest sourced from reference TRBV12-5 and TRBJ1-4, is DARVTQTPRHKVTEMGQEVTMRCQPILGHNTVFWYRQTMMQGLELLAYFRNRAPLDDSGMPKDRFSAEMPDATLATLKIQPSEPRDSAVYFCASGRRDRGNEKLFFGSGTQLSVL.

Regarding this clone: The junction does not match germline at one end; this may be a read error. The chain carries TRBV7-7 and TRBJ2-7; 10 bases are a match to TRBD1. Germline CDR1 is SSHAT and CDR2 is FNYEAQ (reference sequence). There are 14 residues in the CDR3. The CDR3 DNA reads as TGTGCTAGCAGTCCCGGGACAGGGGCTGGCGAGCAGTACTTC. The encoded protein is CASSPGTGAGEQYF.

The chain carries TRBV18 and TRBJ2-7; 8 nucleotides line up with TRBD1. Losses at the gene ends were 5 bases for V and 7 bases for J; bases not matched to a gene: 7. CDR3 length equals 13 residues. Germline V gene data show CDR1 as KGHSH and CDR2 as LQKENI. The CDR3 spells CASSAPTGDEQYF. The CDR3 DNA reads TGTGCCAGCTCAGCCCCGACAGGGGATGAGCAGTACTTC.

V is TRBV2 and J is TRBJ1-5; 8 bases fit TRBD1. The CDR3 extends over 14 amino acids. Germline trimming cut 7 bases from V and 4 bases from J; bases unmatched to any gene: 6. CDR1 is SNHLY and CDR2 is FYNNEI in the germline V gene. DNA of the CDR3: TGTGCCAGCAATTTACAGGGGGGAAATCAGCCCCAGCATTTT. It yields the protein CASNLQGGNQPQHF.

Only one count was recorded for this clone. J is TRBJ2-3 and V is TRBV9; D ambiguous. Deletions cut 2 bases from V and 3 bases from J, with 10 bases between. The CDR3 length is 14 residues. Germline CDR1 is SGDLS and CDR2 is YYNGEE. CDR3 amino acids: CASSVGYKTDTQYF. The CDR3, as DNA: TGTGCCAGCAGCGTGGGCTACAAAACAGATACGCAGTATTTT.

CDR3 sequence (DNA): TGTGCCATCAGTGAGGACTTCGGCTCCTCTGGGGCCAACGTCCTGACTTTC. Its protein is CAISEDFGSSGANVLTF. This chain links TRBV10-3 with TRBJ2-6; D gene unclear. V lost 2 bases to trimming and J lost 0 bases, with 11 bases between them. The germline V gene has CDR1 ENHRY and CDR2 SYGVKD. The CDR3 has 17 amino acids.

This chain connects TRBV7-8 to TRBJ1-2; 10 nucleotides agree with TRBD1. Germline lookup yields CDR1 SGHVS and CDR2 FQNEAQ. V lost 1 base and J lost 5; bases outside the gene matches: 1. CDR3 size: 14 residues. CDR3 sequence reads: CASSLGQGAYGYTF. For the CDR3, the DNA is TGTGCCAGCAGCTTAGGACAGGGGGCGTATGGCTACACCTTC.

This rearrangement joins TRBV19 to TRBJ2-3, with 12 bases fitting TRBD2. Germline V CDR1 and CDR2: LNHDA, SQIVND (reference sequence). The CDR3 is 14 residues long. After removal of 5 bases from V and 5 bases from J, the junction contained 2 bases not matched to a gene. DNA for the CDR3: TGTGCCAGTAGTGAACTAGCGGGAGGAGATACGCAGTATTTT. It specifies CASSELAGGDTQYF.

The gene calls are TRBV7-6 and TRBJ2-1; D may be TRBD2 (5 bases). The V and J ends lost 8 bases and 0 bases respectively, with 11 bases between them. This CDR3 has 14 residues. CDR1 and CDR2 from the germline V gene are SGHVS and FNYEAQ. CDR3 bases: TGTGCCAGCTCCTGGACTTACTCCTACAATGAGCAGTTCTTC. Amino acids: CASSWTYSYNEQFF.

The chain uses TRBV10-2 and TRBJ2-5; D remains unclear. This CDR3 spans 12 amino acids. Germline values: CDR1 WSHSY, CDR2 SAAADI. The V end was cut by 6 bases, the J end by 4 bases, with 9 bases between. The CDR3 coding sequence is TGCGCCAGCAGGGCCTCGGGAGAGACCCAGTACTTC. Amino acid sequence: CASRASGETQYF.

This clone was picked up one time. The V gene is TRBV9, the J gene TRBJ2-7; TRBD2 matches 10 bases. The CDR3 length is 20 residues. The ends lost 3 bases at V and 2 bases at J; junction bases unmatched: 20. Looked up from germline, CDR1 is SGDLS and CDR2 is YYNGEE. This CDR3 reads CASSGPRGSRAGGDAYEQYF. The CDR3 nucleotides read TGTGCCAGCAGCGGCCCCCGGGGTAGTCGAGCGGGAGGGGATGCCTACGAGCAGTACTTC.

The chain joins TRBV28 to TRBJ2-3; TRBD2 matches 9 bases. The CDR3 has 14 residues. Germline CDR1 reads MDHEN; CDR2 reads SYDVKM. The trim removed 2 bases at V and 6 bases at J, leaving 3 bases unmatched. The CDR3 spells CASSLAGGRDTQYF. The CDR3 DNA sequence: TGTGCCAGCAGTTTAGCGGGGGGGCGTGATACGCAGTATTTT.

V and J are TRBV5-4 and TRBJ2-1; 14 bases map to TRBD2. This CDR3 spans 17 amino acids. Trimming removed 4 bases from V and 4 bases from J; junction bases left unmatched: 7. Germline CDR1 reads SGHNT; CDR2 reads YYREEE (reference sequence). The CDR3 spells CASSPGLAGGQYNEQFF. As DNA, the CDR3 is TGTGCCAGCAGCCCAGGACTAGCGGGGGGACAGTACAATGAGCAGTTCTTC.

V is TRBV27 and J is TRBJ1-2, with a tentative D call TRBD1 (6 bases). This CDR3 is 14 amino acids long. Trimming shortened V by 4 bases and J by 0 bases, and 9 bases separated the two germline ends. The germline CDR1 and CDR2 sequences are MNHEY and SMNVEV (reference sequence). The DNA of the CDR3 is TGTGCCAGCAGTTCCAGGGGAGCTAACTATGGCTACACCTTC. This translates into CASSSRGANYGYTF.

In DNA, the CDR3 is TGTGCCAGCAGTTACGACAGCTCTGGAAACACCATATATTTT. Translated: CASSYDSSGNTIYF. This chain uses TRBV6-5 with TRBJ1-3; tentative D call: TRBD1 (5 bases). The CDR3 is made up of 14 amino acids. The germline V gene encodes CDR1 MNHEY and CDR2 SVGAGI. Deletions cut 2 bases from V and 0 bases from J, with 5 bases between.

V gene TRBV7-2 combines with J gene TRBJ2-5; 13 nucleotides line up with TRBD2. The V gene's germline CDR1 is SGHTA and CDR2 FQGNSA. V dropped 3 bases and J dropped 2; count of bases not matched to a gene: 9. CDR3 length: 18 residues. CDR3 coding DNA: TGTGCCAGCAGCTTCGTACCGGGACTAGCGGGACCTCAAGAGACCCAGTACTTC. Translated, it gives CASSFVPGLAGPQETQYF.

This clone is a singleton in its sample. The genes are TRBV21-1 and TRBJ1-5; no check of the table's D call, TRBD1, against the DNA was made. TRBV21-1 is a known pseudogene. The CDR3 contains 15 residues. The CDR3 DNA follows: TGTGCCAGCAGCAAGGGGACAGGACTTTTTCAGCCCCAGCATTTT. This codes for CASSKGTGLFQPQHF.

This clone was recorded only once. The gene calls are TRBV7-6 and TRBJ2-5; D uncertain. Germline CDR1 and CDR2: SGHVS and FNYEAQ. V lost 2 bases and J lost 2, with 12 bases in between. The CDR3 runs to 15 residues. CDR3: CASSLIPLPQETQYF. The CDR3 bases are TGTGCCAGCAGCTTAATTCCCCTTCCTCAAGAGACCCAGTACTTC.

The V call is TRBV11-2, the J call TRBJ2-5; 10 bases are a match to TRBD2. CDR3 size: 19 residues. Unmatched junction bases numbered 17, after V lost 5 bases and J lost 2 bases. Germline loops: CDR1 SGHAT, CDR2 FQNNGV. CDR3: CASSPAMKRGGLLQETQYF. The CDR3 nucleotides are TGTGCCAGCAGCCCCGCGATGAAGCGGGGGGGACTCCTTCAAGAGACCCAGTACTTC.

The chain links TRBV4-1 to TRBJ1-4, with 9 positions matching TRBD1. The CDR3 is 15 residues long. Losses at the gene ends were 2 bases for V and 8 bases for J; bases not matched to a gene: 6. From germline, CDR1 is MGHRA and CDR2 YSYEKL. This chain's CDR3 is CASSQIRDRDEKLFF. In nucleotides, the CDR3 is TGCGCCAGCAGCCAAATCCGGGACAGGGACGAAAAACTGTTTTTT.

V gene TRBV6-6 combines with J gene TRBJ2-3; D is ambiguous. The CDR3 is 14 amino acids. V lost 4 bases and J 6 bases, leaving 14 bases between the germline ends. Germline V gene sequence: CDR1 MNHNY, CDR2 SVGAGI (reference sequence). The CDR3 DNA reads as TGTGCCAGCAGTTTCCAAAACAAGTTCGATACGCAGTATTTT. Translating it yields CASSFQNKFDTQYF.

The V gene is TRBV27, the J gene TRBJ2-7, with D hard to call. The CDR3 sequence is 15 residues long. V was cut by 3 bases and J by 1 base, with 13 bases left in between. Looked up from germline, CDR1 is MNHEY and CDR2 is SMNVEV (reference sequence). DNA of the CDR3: TGTGCCAGCAGTTTGAAAGGCAGGCTATCCTACGAGCAGTACTTC. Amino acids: CASSLKGRLSYEQYF.

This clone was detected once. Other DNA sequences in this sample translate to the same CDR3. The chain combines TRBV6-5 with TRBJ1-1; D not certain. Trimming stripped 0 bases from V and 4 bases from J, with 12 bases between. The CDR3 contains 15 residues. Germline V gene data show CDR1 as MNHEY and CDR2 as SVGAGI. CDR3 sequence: CASSYSRGLGTEAFF. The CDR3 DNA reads TGTGCCAGCAGTTACTCGCGCGGGTTGGGCACTGAAGCTTTCTTT.

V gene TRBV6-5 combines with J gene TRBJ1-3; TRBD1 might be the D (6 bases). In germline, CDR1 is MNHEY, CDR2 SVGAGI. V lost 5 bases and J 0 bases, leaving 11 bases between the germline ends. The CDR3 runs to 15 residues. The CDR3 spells CASSQQGYSGNTIYF. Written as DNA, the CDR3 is TGTGCCAGCAGTCAACAGGGTTACTCTGGAAACACCATATATTTT.

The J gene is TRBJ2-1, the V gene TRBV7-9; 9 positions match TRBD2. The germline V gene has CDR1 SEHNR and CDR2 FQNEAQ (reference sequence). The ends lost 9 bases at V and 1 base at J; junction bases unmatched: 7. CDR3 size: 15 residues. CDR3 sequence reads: CARRSLAGSYNEQFF. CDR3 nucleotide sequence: TGTGCCAGACGATCGCTAGCGGGGTCCTACAATGAGCAGTTCTTC.

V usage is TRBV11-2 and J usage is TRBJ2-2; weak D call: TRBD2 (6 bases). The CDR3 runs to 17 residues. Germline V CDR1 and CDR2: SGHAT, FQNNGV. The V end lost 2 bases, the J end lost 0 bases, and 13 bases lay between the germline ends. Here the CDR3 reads CASSLRGLPTNTGELFF. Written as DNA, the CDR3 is TGTGCCAGCAGCTTACGAGGACTACCTACGAACACCGGGGAGCTGTTTTTT.

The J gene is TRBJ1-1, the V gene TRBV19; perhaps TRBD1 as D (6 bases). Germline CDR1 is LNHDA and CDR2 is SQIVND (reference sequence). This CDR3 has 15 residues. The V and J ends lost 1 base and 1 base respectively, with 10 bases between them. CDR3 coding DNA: TGTGCCAGTAGTATAGGTTCGGACAGGAACACTGAAGCTTTCTTT. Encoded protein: CASSIGSDRNTEAFF.